One sample yielded the 8 T cell receptor beta chains listed below, sequenced in a study of regulatory T cells. Notes on the study in general: In CD3G-deficient patients, conventional CD4+ T cells were enriched for hydrophobic CDR3 residues at positions 6 and 7.

The PCR used 52 TRBV and 13 TRBJ primers. Sequencing was performed with immunoSEQ multiplex PCR; in TCRdb, only in-frame clones are kept and a portion is missing. The sample yields roughly 23,000 clones, around nine tenths seen once. These receptors' antigens are unknown. Input material: conventional CD4+ T cells sorted from blood. The receptors stem from a child between 10 and 17 years old with CD3G deficiency.

The V call is TRBV5-1, the J call TRBJ1-1, with D perhaps matching TRBD1 (5 bases). The CDR3 length is 14 residues. Germline CDR1 is SGHRS and CDR2 is YFSETQ. V lost 0 bases and J lost 7, with 13 bases in between. CDR3 in amino acids: CASSLGGSQVEAFF. In nucleotides, the CDR3 is TGCGCCAGCAGCTTGGGGGGCAGTCAGGTTGAAGCTTTCTTT.

V usage is TRBV20-1 and J usage is TRBJ2-7; possibly TRBD2 for D (6 bases). V lost 6 bases to trimming and J lost 5 bases, with 11 bases between them. The length of the CDR3 is 11 residues. Germline values: CDR1 DFQATT, CDR2 SNEGSKA (reference sequence). The CDR3 loop reads CSAGGADEQYF. In nucleotides, the CDR3 is TGCAGTGCCGGCGGGGCTGACGAGCAGTACTTC.

The CDR3 protein is CSAVKDVQFF. CDR3 DNA sequence: TGCAGTGCGGTAAAAGATGTGCAGTTCTTC. This chain links TRBV20-1 with TRBJ2-1; D not resolved. The CDR3 covers 10 residues. Germline lookup yields CDR1 DFQATT and CDR2 SNEGSKA (reference sequence). The V and J ends lost 6 bases and 12 bases respectively, with 12 bases between them.

The chain joins TRBV5-1 to TRBJ2-5; D may be TRBD2 (5 bases). This CDR3 contains 14 residues. The ends were cut back, 2 bases at V and 2 bases at J, with 10 bases in the middle. In germline, CDR1 is SGHRS, CDR2 YFSETQ. The chain's CDR3 is CASSFGNGQETQYF. The DNA of the CDR3 is TGCGCCAGCAGCTTCGGGAACGGTCAAGAGACCCAGTACTTC.

As regards this clone: The junction shows a germline mismatch at one end, possibly a read error. The chain joins TRBV7-8 to TRBJ2-2, with a tentative D call TRBD2 (6 bases). The germline gives CDR1 SGHVS, CDR2 FQNEAQ. The CDR3 extends over 15 amino acids. The CDR3 is CASSLAVTRAGELLF. In nucleotides, the CDR3 is TGTGCCAGCAGCTTAGCGGTGACTAGGGCCGGGGAGCTGCTTTTT.

CDR3 coding DNA: TGTGCCAGTAGTATAGCCGCCACCCACGGCGAGCTGTTTTTT. It encodes CASSIAATHGELFF. The chain is built from TRBV19 and TRBJ2-2; no reliable D call. Germline V gene lookup returns CDR1 LNHDA and CDR2 SQIVND (reference sequence). Trimming pared 1 base from V and 11 bases from J, leaving 14 bases between. CDR3 length: 14 residues.

The chain is built from TRBV6-1 and TRBJ2-7; the D gene is possibly TRBD1 (5 bases). From germline, CDR1 is MNHNS and CDR2 SASEGT. Trimming stripped 4 bases from V and 7 bases from J, with 23 bases between. CDR3 length: 16 residues. The CDR3 nucleotides are TGTGCCAGCAGTGCCAGGCGGCAGGGTCAATCTGGAGAGCAGTACTTC. Its translation: CASSARRQGQSGEQYF.

The V call is TRBV6-1, the J call TRBJ2-4; TRBD1 aligns across 8 bases. J gave up 1 base and V 1 base, and 6 bases lay outside the gene matches. CDR1 and CDR2 (germline): MNHNS, SASEGT. The CDR3 is 17 amino acids. The CDR3, as DNA: TGTGCCAGCAGTGAAGGGGTCGGACAGGGTGCCAAAAACATTCAGTACTTC. Protein: CASSEGVGQGAKNIQYF.